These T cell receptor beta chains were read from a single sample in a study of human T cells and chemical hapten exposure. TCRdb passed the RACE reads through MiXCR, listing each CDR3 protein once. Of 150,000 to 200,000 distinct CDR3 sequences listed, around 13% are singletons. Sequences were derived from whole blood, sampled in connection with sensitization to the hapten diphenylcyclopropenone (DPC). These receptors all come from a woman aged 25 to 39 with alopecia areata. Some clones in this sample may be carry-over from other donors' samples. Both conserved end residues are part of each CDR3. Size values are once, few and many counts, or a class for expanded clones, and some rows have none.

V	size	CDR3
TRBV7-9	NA	CASSLQTGEQYF
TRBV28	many	CASSPPGQGWAGELFF
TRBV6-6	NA	CASRTGEGGYTF
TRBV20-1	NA	CSARVQYNEQFF
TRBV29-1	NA	CSVEDRDRGGYTF
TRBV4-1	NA	CASSQALAGGTGELFF
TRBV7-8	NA	CASSPRPRDYGYTF
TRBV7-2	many	CASSLVLGLDTEAFF
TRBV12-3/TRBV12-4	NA	CASSPQSTDTYGYTF
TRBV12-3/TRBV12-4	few	CASSRRTVSQETQYF
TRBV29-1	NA	CSVAQTNTEAFF
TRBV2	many	CASSRSVHAPQHF
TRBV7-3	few	CASSQLTSTDTQYF
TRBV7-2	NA	CASSFGQVLGAFF
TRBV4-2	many	CASSQDSSGTDTVYEQYF
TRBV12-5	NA	CASALLLGQGVYNEQFF
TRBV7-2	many	CASSLGANYGYTF
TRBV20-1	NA	CSARGWDRRSKKVF
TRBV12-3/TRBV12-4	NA	CASSLGTLSYNEQFF
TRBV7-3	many	CASSATGGSSYEQYF